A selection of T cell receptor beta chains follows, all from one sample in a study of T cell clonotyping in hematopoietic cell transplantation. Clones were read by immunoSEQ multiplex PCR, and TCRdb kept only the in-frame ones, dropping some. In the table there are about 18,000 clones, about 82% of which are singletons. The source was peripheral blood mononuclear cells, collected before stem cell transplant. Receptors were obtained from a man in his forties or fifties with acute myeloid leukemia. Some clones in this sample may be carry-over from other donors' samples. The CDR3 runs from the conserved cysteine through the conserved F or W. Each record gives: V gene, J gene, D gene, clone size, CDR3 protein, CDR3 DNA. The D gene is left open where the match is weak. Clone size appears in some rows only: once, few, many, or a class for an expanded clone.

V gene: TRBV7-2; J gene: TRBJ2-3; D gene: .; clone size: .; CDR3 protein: CASSLGGDLDTQYF; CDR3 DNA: TGTGCCAGCAGCTTAGGGGGGGACCTGGATACGCAGTATTTT
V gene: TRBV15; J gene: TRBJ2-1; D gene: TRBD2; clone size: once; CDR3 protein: CATSRDWREYNEQFF; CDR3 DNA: TGTGCCACCAGCAGAGATTGGCGGGAGTACAATGAGCAGTTCTTC
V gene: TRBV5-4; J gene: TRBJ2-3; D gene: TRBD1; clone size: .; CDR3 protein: CASRRTGRSTDTQYF; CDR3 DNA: TGTGCCAGCAGACGGACAGGGCGGTCCACAGATACGCAGTATTTT
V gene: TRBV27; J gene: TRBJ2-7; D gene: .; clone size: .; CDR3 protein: CASSSRQASSYEQYF; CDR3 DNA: TGTGCCAGCAGTTCGAGACAGGCCTCCTCCTACGAGCAGTACTTC
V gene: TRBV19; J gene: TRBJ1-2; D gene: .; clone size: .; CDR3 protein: CASSITTGAYGYTF; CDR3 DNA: TGTGCCAGTAGTATCACGACAGGAGCCTATGGCTACACCTTC
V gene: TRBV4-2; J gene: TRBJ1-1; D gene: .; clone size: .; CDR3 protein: CASSQGGRYTEAFF; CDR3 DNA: TGTGCCAGCAGCCAGGGGGGGCGATACACTGAAGCTTTCTTT
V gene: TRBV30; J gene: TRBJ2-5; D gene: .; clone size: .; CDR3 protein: CAWSPGERTQYF; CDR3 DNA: TGTGCCTGGAGCCCCGGCGAAAGGACCCAGTACTTC
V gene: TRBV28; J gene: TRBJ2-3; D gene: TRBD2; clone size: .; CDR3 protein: CASSLSPSGGSTDTQYF; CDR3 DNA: TGTGCCAGCAGTTTATCCCCTAGCGGGGGTAGCACAGATACGCAGTATTTT
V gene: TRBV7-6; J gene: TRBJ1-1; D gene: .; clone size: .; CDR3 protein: CASSLARNTEAFF; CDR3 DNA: TGTGCCAGCAGCTTAGCCCGGAACACTGAAGCTTTCTTT
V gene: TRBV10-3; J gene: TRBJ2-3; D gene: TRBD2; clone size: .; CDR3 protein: CAIRPSGGAIDTQYF; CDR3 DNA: TGTGCCATCAGACCTAGCGGGGGGGCAATCGATACGCAGTATTTT
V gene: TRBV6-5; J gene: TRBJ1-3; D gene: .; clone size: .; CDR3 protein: CASMVSVHSGNTIYF; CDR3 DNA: TGTGCCAGCATGGTCAGCGTGCACTCTGGAAACACCATATATTTT
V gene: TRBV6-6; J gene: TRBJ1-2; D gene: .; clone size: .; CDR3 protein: CATYREDYGYTF; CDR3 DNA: TGTGCCACCTACAGGGAGGACTATGGCTACACCTTC
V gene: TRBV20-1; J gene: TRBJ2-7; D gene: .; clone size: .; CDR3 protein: CSAQAGDEQYF; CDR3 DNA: TGCAGTGCCCAGGCAGGGGACGAGCAGTACTTC
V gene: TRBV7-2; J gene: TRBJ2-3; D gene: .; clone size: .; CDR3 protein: CASSLGVARGDTQYF; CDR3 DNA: TGTGCCAGCAGCTTAGGGGTTGCCCGGGGAGATACGCAGTATTTT
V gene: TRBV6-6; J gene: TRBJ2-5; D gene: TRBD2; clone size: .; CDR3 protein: CASSSGTSGGEETQYF; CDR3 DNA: TGTGCCAGCAGTTCGGGGACTAGCGGGGGGGAAGAGACCCAGTACTTC
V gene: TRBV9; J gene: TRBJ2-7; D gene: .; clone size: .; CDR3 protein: CASSVNVDSYEQYF; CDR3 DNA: TGTGCCAGCAGTGTAAACGTCGACAGCTACGAGCAGTACTTC
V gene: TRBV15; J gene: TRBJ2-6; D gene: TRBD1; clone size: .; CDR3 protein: CATSSDRVRGRPSGANVLTF; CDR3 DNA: TGTGCCACCAGCTCTGATAGGGTAAGGGGGCGACCCTCTGGGGCCAACGTCCTGACTTTC
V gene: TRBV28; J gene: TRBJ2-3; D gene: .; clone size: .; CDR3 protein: CASSLGSSDTQYF; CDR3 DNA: TGTGCCAGCAGTTTAGGCAGCTCCGATACGCAGTATTTT
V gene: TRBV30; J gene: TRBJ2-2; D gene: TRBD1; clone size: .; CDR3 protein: CAWTRDSNTGELFF; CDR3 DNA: TGTGCCTGGACCCGGGACAGTAACACCGGGGAGCTGTTTTTT
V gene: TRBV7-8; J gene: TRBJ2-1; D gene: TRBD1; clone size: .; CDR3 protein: CASSLTLRTGERSRRYNEQFF; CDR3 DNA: TGTGCCAGCAGCTTGACCCTAAGGACAGGGGAACGTAGCCGCCGATACAATGAGCAGTTCTTC
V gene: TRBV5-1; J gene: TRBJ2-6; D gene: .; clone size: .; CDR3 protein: CASSLEGTGANVLTF; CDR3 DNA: TGCGCCAGCAGCTTAGAAGGAACTGGGGCCAACGTCCTGACTTTC
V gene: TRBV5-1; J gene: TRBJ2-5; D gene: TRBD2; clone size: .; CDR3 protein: CASSPTSTETQYF; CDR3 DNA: TGCGCCAGCAGCCCGACTAGCACAGAGACCCAGTACTTC
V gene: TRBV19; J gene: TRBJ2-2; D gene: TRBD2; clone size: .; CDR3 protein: CASDPAGGNTGELFF; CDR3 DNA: TGTGCCAGTGATCCGGCGGGGGGCAACACCGGGGAGCTGTTTTTT
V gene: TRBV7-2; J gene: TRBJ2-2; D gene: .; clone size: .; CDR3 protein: CASSFRRGNTGELFF; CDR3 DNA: TGTGCCAGCAGCTTTAGACGGGGGAACACCGGGGAGCTGTTTTTT
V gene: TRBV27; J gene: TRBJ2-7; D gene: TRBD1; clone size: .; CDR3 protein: CATGTGVSYEQYF; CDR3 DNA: TGTGCCACCGGGACAGGGGTCTCCTACGAGCAGTACTTC
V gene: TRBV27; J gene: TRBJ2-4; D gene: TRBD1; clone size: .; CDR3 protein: CASSLSGTGLVFLAKNIQYF; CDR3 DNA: TGTGCCAGCAGTTTATCGGGGACAGGGTTGGTTTTCCTGGCCAAAAACATTCAGTACTTC
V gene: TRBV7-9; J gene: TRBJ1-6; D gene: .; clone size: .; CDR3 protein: CASSFRGLSSYNSPLHF; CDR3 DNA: TGTGCCAGCAGCTTTCGGGGATTGAGCTCCTATAATTCACCCCTCCACTTT
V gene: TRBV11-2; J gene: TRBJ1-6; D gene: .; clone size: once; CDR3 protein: CASGEGRGAGNSPLHF; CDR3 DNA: TGTGCCAGCGGCGAAGGACGGGGGGCAGGTAATTCACCCCTCCACTTT
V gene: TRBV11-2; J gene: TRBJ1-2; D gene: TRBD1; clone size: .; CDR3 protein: CASSPSLATGPLYGYTF; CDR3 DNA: TGTGCCAGCAGCCCAAGTTTGGCGACAGGGCCTCTCTATGGCTACACCTTC
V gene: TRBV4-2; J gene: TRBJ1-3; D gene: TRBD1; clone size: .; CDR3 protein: CASSQDPGTAGNTIYF; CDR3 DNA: TGTGCCAGCAGCCAAGATCCCGGGACAGCTGGAAACACCATATATTTT
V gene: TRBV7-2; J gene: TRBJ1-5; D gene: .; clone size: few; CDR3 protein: CASSLVGWGGNQPQHF; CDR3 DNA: TGTGCCAGCAGCTTAGTGGGCTGGGGCGGCAATCAGCCCCAGCATTTT
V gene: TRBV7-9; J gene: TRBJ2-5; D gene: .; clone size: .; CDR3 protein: CASSMNQAQETQYF; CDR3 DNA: TGTGCCAGCAGCATGAATCAGGCCCAAGAGACCCAGTACTTC
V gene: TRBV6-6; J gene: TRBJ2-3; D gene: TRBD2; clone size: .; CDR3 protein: CASSREGQNTDTQYF; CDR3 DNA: TGTGCCAGCAGCCGGGAGGGGCAGAACACAGATACGCAGTATTTT
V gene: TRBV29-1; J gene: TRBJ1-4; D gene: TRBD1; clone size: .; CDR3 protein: CSVRGTVNEKLFF; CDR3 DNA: TGCAGCGTTCGCGGGACAGTTAATGAAAAACTGTTTTTT
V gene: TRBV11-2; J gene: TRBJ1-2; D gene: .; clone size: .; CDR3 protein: CASSFRGTDYGYTF; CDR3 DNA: TGTGCCAGCAGCTTCAGGGGTACAGACTATGGCTACACCTTC
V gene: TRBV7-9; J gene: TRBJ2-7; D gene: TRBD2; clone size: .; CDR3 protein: CASSRREGRAYEQYF; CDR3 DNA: TGTGCCAGCAGCCGCCGGGAGGGCAGGGCCTACGAGCAGTACTTC
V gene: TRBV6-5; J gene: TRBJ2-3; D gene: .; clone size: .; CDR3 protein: CATGGPLTDTQYF; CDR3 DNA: TGTGCCACCGGGGGGCCTTTGACAGATACGCAGTATTTT
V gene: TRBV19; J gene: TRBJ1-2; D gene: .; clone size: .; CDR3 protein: CASSISFGFSQSYTF; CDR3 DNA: TGTGCCAGTAGTATTTCGTTCGGATTTAGTCAAAGCTACACCTTC
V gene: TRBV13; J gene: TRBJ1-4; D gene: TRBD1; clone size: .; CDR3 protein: CASSLGTLDRGLKLNEKLFF; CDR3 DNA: TGTGCCAGCAGCTTAGGAACCTTGGACAGGGGGCTCAAGCTTAATGAAAAACTGTTTTTT
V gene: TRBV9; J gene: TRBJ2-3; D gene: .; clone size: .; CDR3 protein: CASGQAGTSTDTQYF; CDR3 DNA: TGTGCCAGCGGCCAGGCAGGAACTAGCACAGATACGCAGTATTTT
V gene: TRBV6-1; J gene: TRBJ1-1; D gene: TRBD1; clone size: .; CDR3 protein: CASSDQGGTEAFF; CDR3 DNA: TGTGCCAGCAGTGACCAGGGGGGCACTGAAGCTTTCTTT
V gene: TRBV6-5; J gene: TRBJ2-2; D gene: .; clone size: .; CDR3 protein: CATMASLNTGELFF; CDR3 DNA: TGTGCCACCATGGCTAGTCTCAACACCGGGGAGCTGTTTTTT
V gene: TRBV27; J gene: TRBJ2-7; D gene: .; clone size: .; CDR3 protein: CASRVQGSYEQYF; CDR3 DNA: TGTGCCAGCAGAGTCCAGGGGTCCTACGAGCAGTACTTC
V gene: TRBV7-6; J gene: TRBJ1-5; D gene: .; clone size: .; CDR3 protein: CASDPGVGQPQHF; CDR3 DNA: TGTGCCTCCGATCCAGGGGTAGGCCAGCCCCAGCATTTT
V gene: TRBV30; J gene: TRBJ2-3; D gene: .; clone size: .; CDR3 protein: CAWSGSSTDTQYF; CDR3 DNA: TGTGCCTGGAGCGGCTCTAGCACAGATACGCAGTATTTT
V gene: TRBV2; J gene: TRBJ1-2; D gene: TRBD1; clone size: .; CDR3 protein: CASTAGTVYGYTF; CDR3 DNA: TGTGCCAGCACTGCCGGGACAGTCTATGGCTACACCTTC
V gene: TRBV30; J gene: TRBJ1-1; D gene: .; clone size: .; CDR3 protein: CAWSVAGRTEAFF; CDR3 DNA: TGTGCCTGGAGTGTGGCGGGGAGGACTGAAGCTTTCTTT